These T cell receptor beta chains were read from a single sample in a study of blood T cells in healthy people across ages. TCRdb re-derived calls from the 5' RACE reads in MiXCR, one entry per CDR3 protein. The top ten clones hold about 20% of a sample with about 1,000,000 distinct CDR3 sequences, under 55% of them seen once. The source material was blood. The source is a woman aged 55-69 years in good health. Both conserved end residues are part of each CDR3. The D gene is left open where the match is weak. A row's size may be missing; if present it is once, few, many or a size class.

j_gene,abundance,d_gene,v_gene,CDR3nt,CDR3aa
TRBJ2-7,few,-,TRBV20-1,TGCAGTGCTAGAGATCTTCGGGTTGGTTCCTACGAGCAGTACTTC,CSARDLRVGSYEQYF
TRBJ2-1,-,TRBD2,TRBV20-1,TGCAGTGCTGGGGATAGCGGGAGGGAATACAATGAGCAGTTCTTC,CSAGDSGREYNEQFF
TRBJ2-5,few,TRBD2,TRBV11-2,TGTGCCAGCAGGAACCCCACGGGACTAGCGAAAGAGACCCAGTACTTC,CASRNPTGLAKETQYF
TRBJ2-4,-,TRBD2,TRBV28,TGTGCCAGCAGTCCGTGGAGAAGCGGGAGGGCCGCCAAAAACATTCAGTACTTC,CASSPWRSGRAAKNIQYF
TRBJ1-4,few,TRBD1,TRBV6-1,TGTGCCAGCATGGACAGGGCCGGGTTCGGAAAACTGTTTTTT,CASMDRAGFGKLFF
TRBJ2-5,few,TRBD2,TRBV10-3,TGTGCCATCAGCTTCTGGACTAGCGGCAATGAGCAGTACTTC,CAISFWTSGNEQYF
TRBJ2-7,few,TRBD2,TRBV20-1,TGCAGTGCTCTAGGGCGGGAGGGCCGCGAGCAGTACTTC,CSALGREGREQYF
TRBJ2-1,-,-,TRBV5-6,TGTGCCAGCAGCTGGGCGAGGGATGAGCAGTTCTTC,CASSWARDEQFF
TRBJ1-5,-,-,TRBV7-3,TGTGCCAGCAGCGCCGGGGTCGGTTCAGGGCAGGGACCTCGCAATCAGCCCCAGCATTTT,CASSAGVGSGQGPRNQPQHF
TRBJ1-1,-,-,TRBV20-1,TGCAGTGCTGCTTCCCTTCGAGAGGGCACTGAAGCTTTCTTT,CSAASLREGTEAFF
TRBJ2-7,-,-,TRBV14,TGTGCCAGCAGCCAAGCCAGGGCCCTGAACGAGCAGTACTTC,CASSQARALNEQYF
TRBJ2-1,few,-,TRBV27,TGTGCCAGCAGTCCTAACCCCCCCGGGGCCTCCTACAATGAGCAGTTCTTC,CASSPNPPGASYNEQFF
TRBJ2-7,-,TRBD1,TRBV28,TGTGCCAGCAGTTCACCACCGGGACAGGGGGCGAGCTCCTACGAGCAGTACTTC,CASSSPPGQGASSYEQYF
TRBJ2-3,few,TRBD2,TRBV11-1,TGTGCCAGCAGCTCTAGCGGGAGCCGCACAGATACGCAGTATTTT,CASSSSGSRTDTQYF
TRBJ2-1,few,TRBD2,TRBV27,TGTGCCAGCAGTTCTATCCCTTTAGCGGGAGGGGCCTACAATGAGCAGTTCTTC,CASSSIPLAGGAYNEQFF
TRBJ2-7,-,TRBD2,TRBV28,TGTGCCAGCAGTTTCCCCAGACTAGCGGGCGGCTCCTACGAGCAGTACTTC,CASSFPRLAGGSYEQYF
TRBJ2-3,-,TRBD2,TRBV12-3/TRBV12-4,TGTGCCAGCAGTTTAGCGCTGGTTGGAGCGGGAGGCCGCGGGGATGCGCAGTATTTT,CASSLALVGAGGRGDAQYF
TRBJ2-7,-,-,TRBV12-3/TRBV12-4,TGTGCCAGCAGTTTGGTTGCGGCCTACGAGCAGTACTTC,CASSLVAAYEQYF
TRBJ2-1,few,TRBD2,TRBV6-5,TGTGCCAGCAGTCTTAGCGGGAGGGGTAATGAGCAGTTCTTC,CASSLSGRGNEQFF
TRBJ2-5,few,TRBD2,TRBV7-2,TGTGCCAGCAGCCATACGCTAGCGGCGCAAGAGACCCAGTACTTC,CASSHTLAAQETQYF
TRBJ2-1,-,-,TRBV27,TGTGCCAGCAGCCCTATGGGGGATGGCCACAATGAGCAGTTCTTC,CASSPMGDGHNEQFF